The 18 T cell receptor beta chains below all came from one sample that was sequenced in a study of tumor-infiltrating lymphocytes in oesophageal squamous cell carcinoma. TCRdb reprocessed the PCR reads via MiXCR and lists one record per CDR3 protein. The sample holds about 19,000 distinct CDR3 sequences, about two fifths seen once. Source material: blood. The receptors here all came from a male donor with esophageal squamous cell carcinoma.

This clonotype was recorded at least ten times. The chain is built from TRBV10-3 and TRBJ1-2; the D is unclear. CDR1 ENHRY and CDR2 SYGVKD come from the germline V gene. The length of the CDR3 is 13 residues. V shed 8 bases and J shed 8 bases, with 18 bases lying between them. CDR3 residues: CAIRSGDAIGYTF. CDR3 sequence (DNA): TGTGCCATCCGGAGCGGTGATGCTATAGGCTACACCTTC.

The J gene is TRBJ2-5, the V gene TRBV28; 7 bases match TRBD2. The DNA end is a closer match to TRBJ2-7, so the J assignment may be wrong. This CDR3 contains 18 residues. The germline V gene encodes CDR1 MDHEN and CDR2 SYDVKM. CDR3 sequence reads: CASSPPLPRSGKLYEQYF. CDR3 DNA sequence: TGTGCCAGCAGTCCTCCCCTTCCGAGGAGCGGGAAGCTCTACGAGCAGTACTTC.

By share, this clonotype ranks as medium-sized. The rearrangement joins TRBV7-9 to TRBJ2-5; D gene ambiguous. The CDR3 loop spans 12 amino acids. The germline gives CDR1 SEHNR, CDR2 FQNEAQ (reference sequence). Trimming cost V 0 bases and J 1 base, with 0 bases left between them. CDR3 loop: CASSLAQETQYF. In DNA, the CDR3 is TGTGCCAGCAGCTTAGCCCAAGAGACCCAGTACTTC.

Many counts were recorded for this clonotype. This rearrangement joins TRBV5-1 to TRBJ2-1, with TRBD1 matching over 11 bases. The V gene's germline CDR1 is SGHRS and CDR2 YFSETQ. V dropped 5 bases and J dropped 3; count of bases not matched to a gene: 4. This CDR3 is built from 15 residues. As DNA, the CDR3 is TGCGCCAGCAGTCCGGACAGGGGGCGCTACAATGAGCAGTTCTTC. Amino acid sequence: CASSPDRGRYNEQFF. Full variable domain (rest looked up from reference TRBV5-1 and TRBJ2-1): KAGVTQTPRYLIKTRGQQVTLSCSPISGHRSVSWYQQTPGQGLQFLFEYFSETQRNKGNFPGRFSGRQFSNSRSEMNVSTLELGDSALYLCASSPDRGRYNEQFFGPGTRLTVL.

The sample holds many counts of this clonotype. J is TRBJ2-3 and V is TRBV5-1; D not certain. The V and J ends lost 4 bases and 1 base respectively, with 10 bases between them. Germline CDR1 is SGHRS and CDR2 is YFSETQ. The length of the CDR3 is 14 residues. The CDR3 nucleotides read TGCGCCAGCAGCGGCCTAGTGGGCACAGATACGCAGTATTTT. Translation gives CASSGLVGTDTQYF.

The table lists this clonotype with many counts. V is TRBV18 and J is TRBJ2-1; 14 bases map to TRBD2. V lost 3 bases to trimming and J lost 6 bases; unmatched junction nucleotides: 7. The CDR3 is 17 amino acids. Germline loops: CDR1 KGHSH, CDR2 LQKENI. The CDR3 reads CASSPPQTSGRGNEQFF. CDR3 bases: TGTGCCAGCTCACCTCCCCAGACTAGCGGGAGGGGCAATGAGCAGTTCTTC.

A few counts support this clonotype. V is TRBV7-8 and J is TRBJ2-1; D tentatively fits TRBD1 or TRBD2 (5 bases each). The V gene lost 4 bases and the J gene lost 8 bases, with 18 bases spanning the gap. From germline, CDR1 is SGHVS and CDR2 FQNEAQ. There are 15 residues in the CDR3. Written as DNA, the CDR3 is TGTGCCAGCAGCTATCGGGGCAGAGGGGCACATGAGCAGTTCTTC. Encoded protein: CASSYRGRGAHEQFF.

As regards this clonotype: A clone one base away is much larger, so this may be a read error. Since the CDR3 does not end with the conserved phenylalanine or tryptophan, this likely comes from a read error. The chain has TRBV7-9 and TRBJ2-3; the match to TRBD2 covers 9 bases. In germline, CDR1 is SEHNR, CDR2 FQNEAQ (reference sequence). CDR3 length equals 15 residues. Trimming removed 5 bases from V and 4 bases from J; junction bases left unmatched: 7. The CDR3 region has the DNA TGTGCCAGCAGCGGACAAGCGGGAGGAGCAGATACGCAGTATTCT. Amino acids: CASSGQAGGADTQYS.

This clonotype was seen a single time. A much larger clone differs by one base, so this may be a read error. V and J are TRBV7-3 and TRBJ1-4; no definite D call. Germline V gives CDR1 SGHTA, CDR2 FQGTGA. The V and J ends lost 5 bases and 16 bases respectively, with 20 bases between them. The CDR3 sequence is 13 residues long. The CDR3 sequence is CASSQRPSDTQFF. As DNA, the CDR3 is TGTGCCAGCAGCCAAAGACCATCAGATACGCAGTTTTTT.

This clonotype turned up a few times. This chain uses TRBV7-8 with TRBJ2-7, with D perhaps TRBD2 (6 bases). The J call may be mistaken, given a closer DNA end match to TRBJ2-1. CDR1 is SGHVS and CDR2 is FQNEAQ in the germline V gene. The CDR3 consists of 13 residues. CDR3 sequence reads: CASSLVRGNEQFF. CDR3 sequence (DNA): TGTGCCAGCAGCTTAGTTCGGGGGAATGAGCAGTTCTTC.

The chain combines TRBV6-1 with TRBJ2-5; 10 bases agree with TRBD1. This CDR3 is built from 15 residues. CDR1 is MNHNS and CDR2 is SASEGT in the germline V gene. After removal of 0 bases from V and 5 bases from J, the junction contained 3 bases not matched to a gene. The CDR3 DNA is TGTGCCAGCAGTGAAGCGGACAGGGGGGCGGAGACCCAGTACTTC. Its translation is CASSEADRGAETQYF.

This chain uses TRBV7-2 with TRBJ2-3; D may correspond to TRBD1 or TRBD2 (5 bases each). Trimming left V 1 base short and J 1 base short, with 15 bases between. CDR1 and CDR2 from the germline V gene are SGHTA and FQGNSA. The CDR3 extends over 17 amino acids. Here the CDR3 reads CASSLGLLGDRTDTQYF. CDR3 DNA sequence: TGTGCCAGCAGCTTAGGGTTGTTGGGGGATCGCACAGATACGCAGTATTTT.

Ten or more counts support this clonotype. At one boundary the junction diverges from the germline segment, which might be a read error. The V gene is TRBV20-1, the J gene TRBJ2-6, with D unresolved. From germline, CDR1 is DFQATT and CDR2 SNEGSKA (reference sequence). The CDR3 is 18 amino acids. As DNA, the CDR3 is TGCAGTGCTAGAGATCGACCAAAGGGAATTGGATATAATTCACCCCTCCACTTC. Its translation: CSARDRPKGIGYNSPLHF.

At least ten counts were recorded for this clonotype. This chain uses TRBV5-1 with TRBJ2-7; the D call may be TRBD1 or TRBD2 (7 bases each). CDR3 length: 20 residues. V was cut by 4 bases and J by 3 bases, with 32 bases left in between. Per the germline V gene, CDR1 is SGHRS and CDR2 is YFSETQ. The DNA of the CDR3 is TGCGCCAGCAGCCCTAAGGGGGCCGAAACGACGGGGCGGGGGTTCTACGAGCAGTACTTC. It yields the protein CASSPKGAETTGRGFYEQYF.

By frequency in the sample, this clonotype is medium-sized (0.01 to 0.1%). The chain couples TRBV6-1 to TRBJ2-7; TRBD1 might be the D (6 bases). The germline V gene encodes CDR1 MNHNS and CDR2 SASEGT. V lost 1 base to trimming and J lost 3 bases, with 25 bases between them. The CDR3 consists of 19 residues. CDR3 sequence reads: CASSEGPTGQGRRNYEQYF. For the CDR3, the DNA is TGTGCCAGCAGTGAAGGTCCCACGGGACAAGGGAGACGGAACTACGAGCAGTACTTC.

Many counts were recorded for this clonotype. V usage is TRBV19 and J usage is TRBJ2-1; D gene ambiguous. V lost 5 bases and J 4 bases, leaving 6 bases between the germline ends. Germline CDR1 LNHDA, CDR2 SQIVND (reference sequence). This CDR3 is 12 amino acids long. The chain's CDR3 is CASSEKYNEQFF. CDR3 coding DNA: TGTGCCAGTAGTGAGAAGTACAATGAGCAGTTCTTC.

The count of this clonotype is one. This rearrangement joins TRBV7-2 to TRBJ2-5; 13 bases fit TRBD2. The CDR3 runs to 18 residues. Per the germline V gene, CDR1 is SGHTA and CDR2 is FQGNSA. Losses at the gene ends were 4 bases for V and 6 bases for J; bases not matched to a gene: 14. CDR3 in DNA: TGTGCCAGCAGCTCGAGGACTAGCGGGGGCCCCACCGTTAAGACCCAGTACTTC. Translated: CASSSRTSGGPTVKTQYF.

The sample holds many counts of this clonotype. This chain joins TRBV5-3 and TRBJ2-5; 11 bases line up with TRBD1. The tail of the sequence fits TRBJ2-7 better, so the J call may be wrong. TRBV5-3 is recorded as an ORF, its role being uncertain. The CDR3 totals 15 residues. This CDR3 reads CARSLAGTGGYEQYF. The CDR3 DNA reads as TGTGCCAGAAGCTTGGCCGGGACAGGGGGATACGAGCAGTACTTC.